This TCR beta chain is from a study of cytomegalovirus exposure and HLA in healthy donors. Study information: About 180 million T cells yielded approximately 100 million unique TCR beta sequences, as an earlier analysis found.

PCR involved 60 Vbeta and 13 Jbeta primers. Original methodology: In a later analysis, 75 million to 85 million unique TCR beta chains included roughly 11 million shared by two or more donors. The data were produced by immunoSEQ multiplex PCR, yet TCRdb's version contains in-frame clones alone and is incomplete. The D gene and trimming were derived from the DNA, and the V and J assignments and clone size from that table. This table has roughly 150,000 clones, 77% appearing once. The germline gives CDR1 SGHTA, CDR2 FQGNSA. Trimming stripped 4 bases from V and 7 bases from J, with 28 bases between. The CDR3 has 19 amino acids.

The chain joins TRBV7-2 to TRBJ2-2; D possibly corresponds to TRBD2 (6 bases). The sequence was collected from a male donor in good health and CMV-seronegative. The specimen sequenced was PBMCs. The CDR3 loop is CASSSYPGSLGGRGGELFF. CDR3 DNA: TGTGCCAGCAGCTCCTACCCCGGGTCCCTCGGGGGTAGGGGCGGGGAGCTGTTTTTT.